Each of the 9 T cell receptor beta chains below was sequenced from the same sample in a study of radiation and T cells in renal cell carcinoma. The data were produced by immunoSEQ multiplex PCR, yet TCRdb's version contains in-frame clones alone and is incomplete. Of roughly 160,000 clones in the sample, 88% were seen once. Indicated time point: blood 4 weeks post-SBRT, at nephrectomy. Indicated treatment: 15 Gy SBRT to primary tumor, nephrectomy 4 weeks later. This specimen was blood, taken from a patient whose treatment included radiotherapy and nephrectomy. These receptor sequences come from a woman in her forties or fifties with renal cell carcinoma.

As DNA, the CDR3 is TGTGCCAGCTTGGGCGGGGGAGCATTGGTCGAGCAGTACTTC. Its translation: CASLGGGALVEQYF. V is TRBV7-2 and J is TRBJ2-7; 7 bases match TRBD2. This CDR3 is 14 amino acids long. CDR1 SGHTA and CDR2 FQGNSA come from the germline V gene. The V and J ends lost 8 bases and 6 bases, in that order; junction bases with no gene match: 13.

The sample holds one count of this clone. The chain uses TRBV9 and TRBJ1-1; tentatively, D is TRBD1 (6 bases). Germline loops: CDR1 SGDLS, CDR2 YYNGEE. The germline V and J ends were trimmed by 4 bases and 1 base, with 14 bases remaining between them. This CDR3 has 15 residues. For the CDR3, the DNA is TGTGCCAGCAGCATTTCCGGGACAACGAACACTGAAGCTTTCTTT. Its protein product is CASSISGTTNTEAFF.

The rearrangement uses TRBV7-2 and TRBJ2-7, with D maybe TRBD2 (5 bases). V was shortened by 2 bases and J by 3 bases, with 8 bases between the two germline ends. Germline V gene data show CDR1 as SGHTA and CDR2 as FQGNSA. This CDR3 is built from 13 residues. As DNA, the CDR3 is TGTGCCAGCAGCTTAAGTGGGAGCTACGAGCAGTACTTC. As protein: CASSLSGSYEQYF. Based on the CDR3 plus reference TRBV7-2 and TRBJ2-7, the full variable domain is GAGVSQSPSNKVTEKGKDVELRCDPISGHTALYWYRQSLGQGLEFLIYFQGNSAPDKSGLPSDRFSAERTGGSVSTLTIQRTQQEDSAVYLCASSLSGSYEQYFGPGTRLTVT.

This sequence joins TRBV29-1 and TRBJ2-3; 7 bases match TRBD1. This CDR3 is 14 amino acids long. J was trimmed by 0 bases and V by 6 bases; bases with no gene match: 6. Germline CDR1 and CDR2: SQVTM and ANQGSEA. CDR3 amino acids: CSVETGLSTDTQYF. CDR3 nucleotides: TGCAGCGTGGAGACAGGGTTAAGCACAGATACGCAGTATTTT.

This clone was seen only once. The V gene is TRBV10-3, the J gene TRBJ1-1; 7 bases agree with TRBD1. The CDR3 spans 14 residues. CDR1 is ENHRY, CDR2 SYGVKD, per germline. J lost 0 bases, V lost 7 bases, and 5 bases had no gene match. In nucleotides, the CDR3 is TGTGCCATCAATAACAGGGGTGTGAACACTGAAGCTTTCTTT. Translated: CAINNRGVNTEAFF.

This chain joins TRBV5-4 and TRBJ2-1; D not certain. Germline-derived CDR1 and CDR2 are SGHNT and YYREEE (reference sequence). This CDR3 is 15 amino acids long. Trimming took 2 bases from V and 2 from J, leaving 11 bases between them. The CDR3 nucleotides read TGTGCCAGCAGCTTTTTAGAGCCACCCTACAATGAGCAGTTCTTC. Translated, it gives CASSFLEPPYNEQFF.

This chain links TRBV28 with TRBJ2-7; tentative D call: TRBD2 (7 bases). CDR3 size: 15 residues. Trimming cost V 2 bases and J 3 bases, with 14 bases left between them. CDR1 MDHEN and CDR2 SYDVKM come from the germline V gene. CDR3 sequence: CASSLRGGPNYEQYF. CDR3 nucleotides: TGTGCCAGCAGTTTAAGGGGGGGACCGAACTACGAGCAGTACTTC.

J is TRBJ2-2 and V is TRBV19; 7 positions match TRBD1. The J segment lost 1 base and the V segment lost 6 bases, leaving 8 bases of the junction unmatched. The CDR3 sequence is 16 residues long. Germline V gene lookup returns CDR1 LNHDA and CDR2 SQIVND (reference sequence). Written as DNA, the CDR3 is TGTGCCAGTAGCGACGGGGCAGGGGGGAACACCGGGGAGCTGTTTTTT. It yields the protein CASSDGAGGNTGELFF.

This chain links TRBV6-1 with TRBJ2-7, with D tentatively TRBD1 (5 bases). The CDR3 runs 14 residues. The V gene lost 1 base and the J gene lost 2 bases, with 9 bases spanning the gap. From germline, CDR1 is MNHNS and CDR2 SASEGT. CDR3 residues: CASSEVGLTYEQYF. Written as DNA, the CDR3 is TGTGCCAGCAGTGAAGTGGGGCTGACCTACGAGCAGTACTTC.